This T cell receptor (beta chain) is from a study of blood T cell repertoires in COVID-19. TCRdb's copy holds only in-frame clones and misses some; the assay was immunoSEQ multiplex PCR. The table records 200,000 to 300,000 clones, roughly 88% of them present only once. The sample taken for sequencing was PBMCs or T cells enriched from blood (not recorded which). The receptor was derived from a woman aged 40 to 50 with acute COVID-19.

CDR3 bases: TGTGCCAGCAGCTTGGCAGGGAACATTTATGGCTACACCTTC. Encoded protein: CASSLAGNIYGYTF. V is TRBV5-4 and J is TRBJ1-2; tentatively, D is TRBD1 (5 bases). Looked up from germline, CDR1 is SGHNT and CDR2 is YYREEE (reference sequence). CDR3 size: 14 residues. The V and J ends lost 0 bases and 5 bases respectively, with 11 bases between them.